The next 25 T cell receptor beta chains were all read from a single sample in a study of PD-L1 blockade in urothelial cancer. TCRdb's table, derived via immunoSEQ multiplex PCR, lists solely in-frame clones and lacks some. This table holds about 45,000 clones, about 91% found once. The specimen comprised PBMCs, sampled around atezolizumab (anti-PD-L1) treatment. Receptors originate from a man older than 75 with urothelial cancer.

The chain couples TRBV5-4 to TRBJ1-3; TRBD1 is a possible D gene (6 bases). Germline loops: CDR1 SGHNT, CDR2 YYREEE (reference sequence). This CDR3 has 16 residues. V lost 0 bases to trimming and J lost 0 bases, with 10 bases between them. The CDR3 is CASSLAGQNSGNTIYF. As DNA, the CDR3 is TGTGCCAGCAGCTTGGCCGGACAGAACTCTGGAAACACCATATATTTT.

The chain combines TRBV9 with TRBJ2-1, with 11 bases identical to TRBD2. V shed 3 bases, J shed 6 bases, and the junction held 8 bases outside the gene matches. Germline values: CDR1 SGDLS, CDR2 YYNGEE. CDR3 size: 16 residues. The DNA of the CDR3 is TGTGCCAGCAGCGGTAGACTAGCGGGAACTGCCAATGAGCAGTTCTTC. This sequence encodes CASSGRLAGTANEQFF.

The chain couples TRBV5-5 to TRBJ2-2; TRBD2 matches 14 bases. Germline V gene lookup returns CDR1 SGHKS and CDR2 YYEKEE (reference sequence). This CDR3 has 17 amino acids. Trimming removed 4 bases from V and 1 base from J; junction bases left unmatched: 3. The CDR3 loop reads CASSRGLAGENTGELFF. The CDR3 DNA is TGTGCCAGCAGCCGGGGACTAGCGGGAGAGAACACCGGGGAGCTGTTTTTT.

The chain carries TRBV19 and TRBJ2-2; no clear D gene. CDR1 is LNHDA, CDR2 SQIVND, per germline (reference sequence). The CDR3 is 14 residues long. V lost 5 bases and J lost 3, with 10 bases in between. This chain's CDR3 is CASSSSRDTGELFF. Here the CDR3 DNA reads TGTGCCAGTAGTTCTTCGCGAGACACCGGGGAGCTGTTTTTT.

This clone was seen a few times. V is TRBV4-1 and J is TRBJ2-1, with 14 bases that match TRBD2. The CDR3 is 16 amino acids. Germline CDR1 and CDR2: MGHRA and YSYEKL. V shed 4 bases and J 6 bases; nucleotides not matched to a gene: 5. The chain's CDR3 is CASSPGLAGVINEQFF. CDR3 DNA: TGCGCCAGCAGCCCGGGACTAGCGGGAGTAATCAATGAGCAGTTCTTC.

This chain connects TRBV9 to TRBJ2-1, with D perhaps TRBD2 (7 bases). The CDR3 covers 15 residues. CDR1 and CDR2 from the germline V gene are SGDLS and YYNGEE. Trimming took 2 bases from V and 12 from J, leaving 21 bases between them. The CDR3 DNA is TGTGCCAGCAGCGTGGGGGGGCGCGGTCGGGTAGTGCAGTTCTTC. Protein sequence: CASSVGGRGRVVQFF.

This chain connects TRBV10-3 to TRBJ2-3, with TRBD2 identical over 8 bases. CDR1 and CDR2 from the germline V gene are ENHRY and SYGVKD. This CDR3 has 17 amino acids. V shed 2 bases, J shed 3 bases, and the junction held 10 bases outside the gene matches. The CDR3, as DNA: TGTGCCATCAGTGAGAGGGGGACGGGAGGGCCGACAGATACGCAGTATTTT. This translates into CAISERGTGGPTDTQYF.

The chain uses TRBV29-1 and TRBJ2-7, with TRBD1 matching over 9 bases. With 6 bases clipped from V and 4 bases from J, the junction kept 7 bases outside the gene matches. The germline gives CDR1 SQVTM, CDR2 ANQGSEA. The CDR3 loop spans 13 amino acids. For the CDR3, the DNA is TGCAGCGTCACGGGACAGGGCCCTTACGAGCAGTACTTC. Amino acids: CSVTGQGPYEQYF.

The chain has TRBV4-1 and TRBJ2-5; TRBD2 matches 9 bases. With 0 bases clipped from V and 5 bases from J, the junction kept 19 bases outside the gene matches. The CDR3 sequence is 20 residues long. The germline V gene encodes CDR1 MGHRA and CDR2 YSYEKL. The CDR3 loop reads CASSQEGPRFGGRASETQYF. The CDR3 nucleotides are TGCGCCAGCAGCCAAGAGGGTCCCCGGTTTGGCGGGAGGGCGAGTGAGACCCAGTACTTC.

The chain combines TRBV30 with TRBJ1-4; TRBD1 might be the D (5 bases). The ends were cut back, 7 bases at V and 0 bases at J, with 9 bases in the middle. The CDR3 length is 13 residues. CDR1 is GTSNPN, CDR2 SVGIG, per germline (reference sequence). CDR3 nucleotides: TGTGCCTCGACAGACTCAACTAATGAAAAACTGTTTTTT. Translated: CASTDSTNEKLFF.

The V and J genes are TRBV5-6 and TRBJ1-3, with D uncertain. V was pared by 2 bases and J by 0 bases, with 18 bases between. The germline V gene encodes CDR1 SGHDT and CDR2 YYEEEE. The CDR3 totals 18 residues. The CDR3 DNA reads TGTGCCAGCAGCTTAATGAGGGAAAAGGGTGTCTCTGGAAACACCATATATTTT. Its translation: CASSLMREKGVSGNTIYF.

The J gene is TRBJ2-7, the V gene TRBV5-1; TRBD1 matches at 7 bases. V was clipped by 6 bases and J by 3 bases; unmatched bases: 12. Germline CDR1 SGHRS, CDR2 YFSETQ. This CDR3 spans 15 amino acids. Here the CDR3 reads CASNKGTVFDYEQYF. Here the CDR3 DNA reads TGCGCCAGCAACAAAGGGACAGTTTTCGACTACGAGCAGTACTTC.

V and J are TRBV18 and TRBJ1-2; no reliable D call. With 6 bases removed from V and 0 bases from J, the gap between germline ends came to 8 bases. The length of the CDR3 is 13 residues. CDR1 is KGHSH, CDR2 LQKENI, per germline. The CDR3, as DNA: TGTGCCAGCTCGCGAGAGGCTAACTATGGCTACACCTTC. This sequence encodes CASSREANYGYTF. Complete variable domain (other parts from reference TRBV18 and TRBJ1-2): NAGVMQNPRHLVRRRGQEARLRCSPMKGHSHVYWYRQLPEEGLKFMVYLQKENIIDESGMPKERFSAEFPKEGPSILRIQQVVRGDSAAYFCASSREANYGYTFGSGTRLTVV.

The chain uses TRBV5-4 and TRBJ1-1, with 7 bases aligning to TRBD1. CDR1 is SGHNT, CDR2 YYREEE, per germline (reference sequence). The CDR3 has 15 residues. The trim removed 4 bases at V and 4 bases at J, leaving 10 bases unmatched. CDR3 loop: CASSRVDRASTEAFF. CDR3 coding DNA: TGTGCCAGCAGCCGTGTCGACAGGGCAAGCACTGAAGCTTTCTTT.

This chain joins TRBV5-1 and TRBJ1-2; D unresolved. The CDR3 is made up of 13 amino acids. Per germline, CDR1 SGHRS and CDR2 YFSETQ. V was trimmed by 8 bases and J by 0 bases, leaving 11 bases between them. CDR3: CASKTDTNYGYTF. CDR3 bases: TGCGCCAGTAAGACCGACACTAACTATGGCTACACCTTC.

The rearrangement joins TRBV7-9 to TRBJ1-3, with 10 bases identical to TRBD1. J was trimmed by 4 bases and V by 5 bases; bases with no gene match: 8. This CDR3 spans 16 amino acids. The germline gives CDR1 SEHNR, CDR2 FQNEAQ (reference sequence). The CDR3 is CASSLGTGALGNTIYF. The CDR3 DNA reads TGTGCCAGCAGCCTGGGGACAGGGGCGTTAGGAAACACCATATATTTT.

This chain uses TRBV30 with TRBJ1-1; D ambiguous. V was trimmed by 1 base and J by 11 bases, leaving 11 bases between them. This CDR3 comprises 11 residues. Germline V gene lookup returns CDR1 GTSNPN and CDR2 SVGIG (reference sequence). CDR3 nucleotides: TGTGCCTGGAGTGCTCGGGTCGGGGCTTTCTTT. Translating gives CAWSARVGAFF.

The CDR3 loop is CASSFGGAETQYF. Here the CDR3 DNA reads TGTGCCAGCAGCTTTGGGGGGGCGGAGACCCAGTACTTC. The V and J genes are TRBV5-6 and TRBJ2-5, with D tentatively TRBD2 (7 bases). Germline values: CDR1 SGHDT, CDR2 YYEEEE. The CDR3 sequence is 13 residues long. Trimming took off 2 bases at V and 5 bases at J, with 10 bases between the two ends.

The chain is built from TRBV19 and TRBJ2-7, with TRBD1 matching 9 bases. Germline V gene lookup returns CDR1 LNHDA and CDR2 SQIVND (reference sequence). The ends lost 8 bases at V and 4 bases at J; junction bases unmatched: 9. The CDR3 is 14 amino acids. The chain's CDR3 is CASSAGTGSYEQYF. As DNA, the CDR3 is TGTGCCAGTTCGGCCGGGACAGGGTCATACGAGCAGTACTTC.

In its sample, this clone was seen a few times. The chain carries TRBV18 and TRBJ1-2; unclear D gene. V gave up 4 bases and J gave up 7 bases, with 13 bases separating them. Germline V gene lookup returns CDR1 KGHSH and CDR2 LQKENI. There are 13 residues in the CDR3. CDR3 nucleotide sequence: TGTGCCAGCTCACTTGGGGAGGAGGTTGGCTACACCTTC. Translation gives CASSLGEEVGYTF.

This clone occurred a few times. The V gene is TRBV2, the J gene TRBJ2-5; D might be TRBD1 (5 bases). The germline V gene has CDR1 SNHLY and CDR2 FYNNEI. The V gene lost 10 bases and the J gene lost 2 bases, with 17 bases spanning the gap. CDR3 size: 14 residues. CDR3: CATAVQGTQETQYF. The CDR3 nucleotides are TGTGCCACAGCAGTCCAGGGCACACAAGAGACCCAGTACTTC. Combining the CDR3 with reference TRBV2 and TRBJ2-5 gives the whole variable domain EPEVTQTPSHQVTQMGQEVILRCVPISNHLYFYWYRQILGQKVEFLVSFYNNEISEKSEIFDDQFSVERPDGSNFTLKIRSTKLEDSAMYFCATAVQGTQETQYFGPGTRLLVL.

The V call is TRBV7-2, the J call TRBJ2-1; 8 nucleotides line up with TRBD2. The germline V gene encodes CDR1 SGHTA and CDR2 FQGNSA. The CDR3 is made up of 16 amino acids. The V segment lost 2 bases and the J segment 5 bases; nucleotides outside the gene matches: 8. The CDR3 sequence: CASSLTGRAANNEQFF. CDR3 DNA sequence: TGTGCCAGCAGCTTAACCGGGAGGGCGGCCAACAATGAGCAGTTCTTC.

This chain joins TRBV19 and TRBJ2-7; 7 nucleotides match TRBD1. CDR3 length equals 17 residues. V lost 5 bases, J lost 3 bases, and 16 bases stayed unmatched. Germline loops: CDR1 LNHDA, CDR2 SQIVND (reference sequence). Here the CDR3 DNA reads TGTGCCAGTAGTGATTCCGGGAAGGGGGCAAGGATCTACGAGCAGTACTTC. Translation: CASSDSGKGARIYEQYF.

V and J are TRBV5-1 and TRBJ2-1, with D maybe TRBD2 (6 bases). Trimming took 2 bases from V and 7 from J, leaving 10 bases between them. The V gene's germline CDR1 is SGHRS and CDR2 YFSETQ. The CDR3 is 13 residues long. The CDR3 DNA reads TGCGCCAGCAGCTTTGGGGCGGGAAATGAGCAGTTCTTC. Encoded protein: CASSFGAGNEQFF.

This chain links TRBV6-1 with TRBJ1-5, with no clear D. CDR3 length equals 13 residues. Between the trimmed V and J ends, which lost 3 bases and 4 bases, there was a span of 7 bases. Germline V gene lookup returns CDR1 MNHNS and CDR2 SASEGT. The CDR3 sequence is CASSETRNQPQHF. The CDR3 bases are TGTGCCAGCAGTGAGACGAGGAATCAGCCCCAGCATTTT.